This TCR beta chain comes out of a study of CD8 T cells in Susac syndrome. Study-level results: CD8+ clonal expansion in Susac was maximal in TEMRA cells and in active patients.

This CDR3 has 13 residues. Per the germline V gene, CDR1 is SNHLY and CDR2 is FYNNEI. The germline V and J ends were trimmed by 9 bases and 4 bases, with 15 bases remaining between them. With respect to this clonotype: The antigen is undetermined.

Random hexamers primed reverse transcription of about 0.45 to 1 ug RNA. Across 54 Vbeta and 13 Jbeta, TCR beta CDR3 was amplified with immunoSEQ multiplex PCR. MiXCR, run by TCRdb on the immunoSEQ multiplex PCR reads, gives a single entry per CDR3 protein. The sample carries under 200,000 distinct CDR3 sequences, approximately 95% recorded once. The sequenced sample was CD8+ T cells from PBMCs. The chain uses TRBV2 and TRBJ1-1, with D possibly being TRBD1 (6 bases). This clonotype was obtained from a human donor with Susac syndrome. CDR3 sequence reads: CARKGHEITEAFF. The CDR3 nucleotides are TGTGCCAGAAAGGGACACGAAATCACTGAAGCTTTCTTT.